This T cell receptor (beta chain) was recorded in a study of blood T cell repertoires in COVID-19. Study-wide context: The United States, Italy and Spain provided the acute and convalescent COVID-19 samples.

The V gene's germline CDR1 is LGHDT and CDR2 YNNKEL (reference sequence). The CDR3 has 15 amino acids. Unmatched junction bases numbered 3, after V lost 4 bases and J lost 0 bases. Assay: immunoSEQ multiplex PCR; the TCRdb copy retains only in-frame clones and omits some. The sample carries tens of thousands of clones, roughly 88% recorded once. This clone was counted a single time. The sequenced sample consisted of peripheral blood. This clonotype was sampled from a man in his forties or fifties with acute or convalescent COVID-19. V and J are TRBV3-1 (or the pseudogene TRBV3-2) and TRBJ2-7; 10 bases align to TRBD1. This CDR3 is CASSPGTGDSYEQYF. The CDR3 region has the DNA TGTGCCAGCAGCCCCGGGACAGGGGACTCCTACGAGCAGTACTTC.